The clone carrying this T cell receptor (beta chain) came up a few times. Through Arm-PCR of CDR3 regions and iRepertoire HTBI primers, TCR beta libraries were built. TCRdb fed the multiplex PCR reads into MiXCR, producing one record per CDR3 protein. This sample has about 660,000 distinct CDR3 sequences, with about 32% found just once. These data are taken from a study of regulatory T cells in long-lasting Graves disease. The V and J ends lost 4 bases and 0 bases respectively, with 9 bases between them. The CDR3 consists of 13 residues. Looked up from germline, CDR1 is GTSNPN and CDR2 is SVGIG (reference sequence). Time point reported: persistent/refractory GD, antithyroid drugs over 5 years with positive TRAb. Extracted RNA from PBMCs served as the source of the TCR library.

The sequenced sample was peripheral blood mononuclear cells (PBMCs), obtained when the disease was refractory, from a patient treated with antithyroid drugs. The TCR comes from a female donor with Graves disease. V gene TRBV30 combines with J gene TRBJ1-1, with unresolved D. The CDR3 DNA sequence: TGTGCCTGGACCGGGAGCATGAACACTGAAGCTTTCTTT. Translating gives CAWTGSMNTEAFF. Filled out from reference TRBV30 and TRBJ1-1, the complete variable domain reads SQTIHQWPATLVQPVGSPLSLECTVEGTSNPNLYWYRQAAGRGLQLLFYSVGIGQISSEVPQNLSASRPQDRQFILSSKKLLLSDSGFYLCAWTGSMNTEAFFGQGTRLTVV.